The 22 T cell receptor beta chains given below trace back to one sample, sequenced in a study of Ad26.COV2.S vaccination and SARS-CoV-2 variants. Generated by immunoSEQ multiplex PCR, the TCRdb table keeps only in-frame clones and is missing some. The table has 320,000 or so clones, around 90% seen once. Treatment described: around 19 received Ad26.COV2.S at low or high dose, single or two shots; 5 received placebo; per-sample allocation not given. Following the first vaccine or placebo injection, samples were taken on day 63. The source was peripheral blood, collected in a trial of Ad26.COV2.S vaccine versus placebo. These TCRs come from a person between 18 and 65 years old who received the Ad26.COV2.S COVID-19 vaccine or a placebo.

The chain combines TRBV13 with TRBJ1-1, with 10 nucleotides matching TRBD1. The CDR3 extends over 15 amino acids. Germline CDR1 PRHDT, CDR2 FYEKMQ (reference sequence). Germline trimming cut 4 bases from V and 0 bases from J; bases unmatched to any gene: 2. CDR3 protein: CASSSDRGLNTEAFF. The CDR3 DNA sequence: TGTGCCAGCAGCTCCGACAGGGGGCTGAACACTGAAGCTTTCTTT.

This chain joins TRBV4-1 and TRBJ1-2; D gene uncertain. Germline V CDR1 and CDR2: MGHRA, YSYEKL. V was trimmed by 0 bases and J by 6 bases, leaving 11 bases between them. The CDR3 covers 14 residues. Written as DNA, the CDR3 is TGCGCCAGCAGCCAAGAAGGGCTTAAGCATGGCTACACCTTC. Translating it yields CASSQEGLKHGYTF.

This clone appeared once. The rearrangement uses TRBV24-1 and TRBJ1-6; TRBD1 aligns across 7 bases. Germline V lookup: CDR1 KGHDR, CDR2 SFDVKD. This CDR3 is 14 amino acids long. V lost 1 base and J lost 9; bases outside the gene matches: 2. The chain's CDR3 is CATSDLGTVSPLHF. CDR3 nucleotides: TGTGCCACCAGTGATTTAGGGACAGTTTCACCCCTCCACTTT.

The DNA for the CDR3 is TGTGCCAGCAGTGTTGAGGGGGCAAGCAATCAGCCCCAGCATTTT. It specifies CASSVEGASNQPQHF. The J gene is TRBJ1-5, the V gene TRBV2; 7 bases are shared with TRBD1. V lost 4 bases, J lost 1 base, and 4 bases stayed unmatched. Germline V gene sequence: CDR1 SNHLY, CDR2 FYNNEI. The CDR3 is made up of 15 amino acids.

This chain connects TRBV5-6 to TRBJ2-2; D gene uncertain. Germline V CDR1 and CDR2: SGHDT, YYEEEE. Trimming shortened V by 4 bases and J by 5 bases, and 18 bases separated the two germline ends. The CDR3 sequence is 16 residues long. The CDR3 here is CASSLGTDGFTGELFF. The CDR3 DNA is TGTGCCAGCAGCCTCGGTACGGACGGGTTTACCGGGGAGCTGTTTTTT.

V is TRBV5-1 and J is TRBJ2-1; D gene uncertain. V lost 0 bases and J lost 10, with 17 bases in between. Germline V gene sequence: CDR1 SGHRS, CDR2 YFSETQ. The CDR3 totals 15 residues. Here the CDR3 reads CASSLAADPWAEQFF. The CDR3 DNA sequence: TGCGCCAGCAGCTTGGCCGCGGACCCCTGGGCGGAGCAGTTCTTC.

The gene calls are TRBV20-1 and TRBJ1-3, with D maybe TRBD1 (5 bases). The V gene's germline CDR1 is DFQATT and CDR2 SNEGSKA (reference sequence). Trimming took 3 bases from V and 0 from J, leaving 9 bases between them. The CDR3 loop spans 14 amino acids. CDR3 DNA: TGCAGTGCTAGTGCGGGGCACTCTGGAAACACCATATATTTT. This translates into CSASAGHSGNTIYF.

V is TRBV7-2 and J is TRBJ1-1; maybe TRBD1 (5 bases). Germline V gives CDR1 SGHTA, CDR2 FQGNSA. This CDR3 spans 17 amino acids. Trimming pared 1 base from V and 1 base from J, leaving 16 bases between. The CDR3 loop is CASSLVVGAGGNTEAFF. Here the CDR3 DNA reads TGTGCCAGCAGCTTAGTCGTAGGGGCCGGGGGGAACACTGAAGCTTTCTTT.

J is TRBJ2-3 and V is TRBV6-2 or TRBV6-3; 12 bases are a match to TRBD2. The J segment lost 2 bases and the V segment lost 2 bases, leaving 11 bases of the junction unmatched. Germline values: CDR1 MNHEY, CDR2 SVGEGT. The CDR3 totals 19 residues. The CDR3 DNA sequence: TGTGCCAGCAGTTACCATCTGACTAGCGGGAGATCAACCACAGATACGCAGTATTTT. Protein: CASSYHLTSGRSTTDTQYF.

As to this clone: In the same sample, other DNA sequences code for this CDR3. V gene TRBV18 combines with J gene TRBJ1-1, with 7 bases matching TRBD1. The CDR3 consists of 14 residues. After removal of 0 bases from V and 4 bases from J, the junction contained 2 bases not matched to a gene. Germline lookup yields CDR1 KGHSH and CDR2 LQKENI. The CDR3 protein is CASSPPGGATEAFF. The CDR3 bases are TGTGCCAGCTCACCACCAGGGGGCGCCACTGAAGCTTTCTTT.

The V and J genes are TRBV7-2 and TRBJ1-1, with TRBD1 matching 7 bases. Germline V lookup: CDR1 SGHTA, CDR2 FQGNSA. The CDR3 runs to 15 residues. The junction had 6 bases not matched to a gene; V was cut back by 5 bases and J by 0 bases. For the CDR3, the DNA is TGTGCCAGCAGCCTCCGGACAGGTTTGAACACTGAAGCTTTCTTT. It yields the protein CASSLRTGLNTEAFF.

This chain joins TRBV18 and TRBJ2-1, with 9 bases aligning to TRBD2. Per the germline V gene, CDR1 is KGHSH and CDR2 is LQKENI. The CDR3 has 16 residues. Trimming cost V 2 bases and J 5 bases; bases outside gene matches: 7. CDR3 sequence reads: CASSPEVAGADNEQFF. Here the CDR3 DNA reads TGTGCCAGCTCACCAGAGGTAGCGGGGGCGGACAATGAGCAGTTCTTC.

The genes are TRBV5-1 and TRBJ2-3; 11 positions match TRBD2. The CDR3 is made up of 17 amino acids. Germline V gives CDR1 SGHRS, CDR2 YFSETQ. V shed 0 bases and J 4 bases; nucleotides not matched to a gene: 7. The CDR3 is CASSLGRLAGQADTQYF. The CDR3, as DNA: TGCGCCAGCAGCTTGGGGCGACTAGCGGGGCAGGCAGATACGCAGTATTTT.

This clone was picked up a small number of times. The genes are TRBV28 and TRBJ1-6; 9 bases are a match to TRBD1. The CDR3 runs 15 residues. CDR1 and CDR2 from the germline V gene are MDHEN and SYDVKM. Germline trimming cut 5 bases from V and 10 bases from J; bases unmatched to any gene: 9. The CDR3 nucleotides are TGTGCCAGCAGTACCCCCGGGACAGGGCAGTCACCCCTCCACTTT. Translation: CASSTPGTGQSPLHF.

The V and J genes are TRBV20-1 and TRBJ1-2; D unresolved. The V gene's germline CDR1 is DFQATT and CDR2 SNEGSKA (reference sequence). The V end lost 3 bases, the J end lost 13 bases, and 9 bases lay between the germline ends. The CDR3 consists of 9 residues. In DNA form, the CDR3 reads TGCAGTGCTAGCCCCCCCGGCACCTTC. This sequence encodes CSASPPGTF.

The CDR3 sequence: CATKDPRQSNEKLFF. The CDR3 DNA reads TGTGCCACCAAAGACCCAAGGCAGAGTAATGAAAAACTGTTTTTT. The chain combines TRBV15 with TRBJ1-4; unclear D gene. Trimming stripped 7 bases from V and 4 bases from J, with 16 bases between. The CDR3 is 15 residues long. Germline lookup yields CDR1 LNHNV and CDR2 YYDKDF (reference sequence).

The rearrangement joins TRBV7-3 to TRBJ2-5; the match to TRBD2 covers 15 bases. Unmatched junction bases numbered 2, after V lost 4 bases and J lost 5 bases. CDR1 and CDR2 (germline): SGHTA, FQGTGA. The CDR3 runs 15 residues. CDR3 amino acids: CASSSGTSGGETQYF. CDR3 bases: TGTGCCAGCAGCTCCGGGACTAGCGGGGGGGAGACCCAGTACTTC.

The chain links TRBV4-3 to TRBJ1-1, with D hard to call. V lost 4 bases and J 0 bases, leaving 12 bases between the germline ends. This CDR3 region has 15 residues. The germline V gene has CDR1 LGHNA and CDR2 YSLEER. CDR3 residues: CASSPEIVMNTEAFF. The CDR3 DNA reads TGCGCCAGCAGCCCGGAGATTGTTATGAACACTGAAGCTTTCTTT.

The chain combines TRBV7-2 with TRBJ1-2; no definite D call. The germline gives CDR1 SGHTA, CDR2 FQGNSA. Trimming removed 5 bases at V and 4 bases at J, with 14 bases between. The CDR3 runs to 14 residues. CDR3 sequence: CASSHPNMGYGYTF. CDR3 DNA: TGTGCCAGCAGCCACCCTAACATGGGCTATGGCTACACCTTC.

The rearrangement joins TRBV7-2 to TRBJ1-2, with TRBD1 matching over 10 bases. The germline CDR1 and CDR2 sequences are SGHTA and FQGNSA. V trimming: 1 base; J trimming: 8 bases; junction bases outside the gene matches: 7. There are 15 residues in the CDR3. As DNA, the CDR3 is TGTGCCAGCAGCTTAGAATGGGACAGGGGCGGAGGCTACACCTTC. It encodes CASSLEWDRGGGYTF.

The J gene is TRBJ1-4, the V gene TRBV3-1 (or the pseudogene TRBV3-2), with TRBD1 matching 9 bases. This CDR3 is built from 15 residues. Trimming cost V 4 bases and J 6 bases; bases outside gene matches: 6. Germline CDR1 LGHDT, CDR2 YNNKEL (reference sequence). The CDR3 region has the DNA TGTGCCAGCAGCCCGTCAAGGACAGGGGATGAAAAACTGTTTTTT. Translating it yields CASSPSRTGDEKLFF.

This chain uses TRBV28 with TRBJ1-4, with TRBD1 as a possible D gene (6 bases). There are 15 residues in the CDR3. The germline V and J ends were trimmed by 8 bases and 0 bases, with 13 bases remaining between them. Germline V CDR1 and CDR2: MDHEN, SYDVKM. The CDR3 loop reads CASGGGPSTNEKLFF. CDR3 coding DNA: TGTGCCAGCGGGGGGGGGCCCTCAACTAATGAAAAACTGTTTTTT.